The present TCR beta chain was sequenced within a study of blood T cell repertoires in COVID-19. For the study at large: From the United States, Italy and Spain came samples of acute and convalescent COVID-19. PBMCs, B-cell-depleted T cells, or T cells provided the cDNA or gDNA that made up the material.

The germline V and J ends were trimmed by 3 bases and 2 bases, with 7 bases remaining between them. The germline V gene encodes CDR1 LNHDA and CDR2 SQIVND (reference sequence). The CDR3 runs 13 residues. As originally analysed: Estimation of nucleated cell counts relied on the amplification of reference gene primers. Sequenced by immunoSEQ multiplex PCR; TCRdb stores in-frame clones only, minus some. That table is the source of V, J and clone size, and D and trimming were worked out from the DNA. The sample consists of some 180,000 clones, around 85% of them appearing once. What was sequenced was peripheral blood. This TCR was sampled from a woman in her fifties or sixties with acute or convalescent COVID-19. This chain links TRBV19 with TRBJ1-2; D may be TRBD1 (6 bases). As DNA, the CDR3 is TGTGCCAGTAGTATGGACAGAAACTATGGCTACACCTTC. Translating it yields CASSMDRNYGYTF.